These 23 T cell receptor beta chains originate from one sample sequenced in a study of early T cells in non-severe SARS-CoV-2 infection. From the 5' RACE reads, TCRdb called clonotypes with MiXCR, one entry per CDR3 protein. The sample consists of 43,000 or so distinct CDR3 sequences, under 4.5% of them appearing once. The sequenced sample was whole blood. These receptors were collected from an adult who was a healthcare worker with PCR-confirmed SARS-CoV-2 infection or an uninfected control (not recorded which).

This clonotype was observed many times. The V gene is TRBV5-4, the J gene TRBJ2-3; D tentatively fits TRBD1 or TRBD2 (5 bases each). The ends were cut back, 2 bases at V and 10 bases at J, with 14 bases in the middle. Germline V lookup: CDR1 SGHNT, CDR2 YYREEE (reference sequence). The CDR3 spans 13 residues. The CDR3 region is CASSFGGPGPQYF. CDR3 nucleotides: TGTGCCAGCAGCTTTGGGGGACCGGGGCCGCAGTATTTT.

This clonotype was seen just once. The gene calls are TRBV6-2 or TRBV6-3 and TRBJ2-5, with D perhaps TRBD1 or TRBD2 (5 bases each). In germline, CDR1 is MNHEY, CDR2 SVGEGT. Trimming took off 6 bases at V and 1 base at J, with 21 bases between the two ends. CDR3 length: 17 amino acids. The CDR3 nucleotides read TGTGCCAGCAGACATCTTAGTATCCGGGACCCCCAAGAGACCCAGTACTTC. Residues: CASRHLSIRDPQETQYF.

This clonotype occurred many times. V gene TRBV20-1 combines with J gene TRBJ2-5; no clear D. The CDR3 contains 13 residues. Germline loops: CDR1 DFQATT, CDR2 SNEGSKA (reference sequence). The ends were cut back, 0 bases at V and 2 bases at J, with 7 bases in the middle. The CDR3 DNA reads TGCAGTGCTAGAGATACCCATCAAGAGACCCAGTACTTC. The encoded protein is CSARDTHQETQYF.

This sequence joins TRBV20-1 and TRBJ1-1; D not resolved. The CDR3 covers 10 residues. CDR1 is DFQATT and CDR2 is SNEGSKA in the germline V gene (reference sequence). CDR3 protein: CSPPGTEAFF. The CDR3 DNA reads as TGCAGCCCGCCCGGTACTGAAGCTTTCTTT.

This clonotype was seen many times. The chain uses TRBV11-2 and TRBJ2-2, with no clear D. CDR1 is SGHAT and CDR2 is FQNNGV in the germline V gene. The CDR3 consists of 15 residues. V was pared by 1 base and J by 8 bases, with 14 bases between. DNA for the CDR3: TGTGCCAGCAGCTTAGGGTCCATCCGGATGGGGGAGCTGTTTTTT. It specifies CASSLGSIRMGELFF.

This clonotype was detected many times. This chain links TRBV30 with TRBJ2-5; D possibly corresponds to TRBD1 (5 bases). In germline, CDR1 is GTSNPN, CDR2 SVGIG (reference sequence). V was trimmed by 0 bases and J by 5 bases, leaving 13 bases between them. CDR3 length equals 14 residues. The CDR3 is CAWSVRVAGETQYF. The CDR3 DNA sequence: TGTGCCTGGAGTGTACGTGTGGCAGGGGAGACCCAGTACTTC.

The table lists this clonotype with many counts. The gene calls are TRBV12-3 or TRBV12-4 and TRBJ2-5, with TRBD1 identical over 7 bases. Trimming cost V 1 base and J 5 bases; bases outside gene matches: 7. This CDR3 is built from 15 residues. The CDR3 sequence: CASSLERGQWETQYF. The CDR3, as DNA: TGTGCCAGCAGTTTAGAGAGGGGGCAATGGGAGACCCAGTACTTC.

This clonotype was seen many times. The genes are TRBV12-3 or TRBV12-4 and TRBJ1-2; 8 nucleotides align to TRBD1. CDR3 length equals 14 residues. J gave up 4 bases and V 6 bases, and 7 bases lay outside the gene matches. CDR3 amino acids: CASRDRERSYGYTF. In DNA form, the CDR3 reads TGTGCCAGCAGGGACAGGGAAAGGAGCTATGGCTACACCTTC.

This clonotype was counted at least ten times. This chain links TRBV7-9 with TRBJ2-1, with TRBD2 identical over 8 bases. Germline trimming cut 4 bases from V and 0 bases from J; bases unmatched to any gene: 17. Germline assignment: CDR1 SEHNR and CDR2 FQNEAQ (reference sequence). The CDR3 is made up of 20 amino acids. The chain's CDR3 is CASSYSLSGINFRSYNEQFF. The CDR3 coding sequence is TGTGCCAGCAGCTACTCCCTTAGCGGGATTAATTTTCGCTCCTACAATGAGCAGTTCTTC.

This clonotype has ten or more counts. V and J are TRBV6-5 and TRBJ2-7; TRBD1 is a possible D gene (7 bases). Trimming removed 7 bases at V and 0 bases at J, with 13 bases between. The germline CDR1 and CDR2 sequences are MNHEY and SVGAGI. The CDR3 runs to 14 residues. The CDR3 here is CASNRQGGSYEQYF. In nucleotides, the CDR3 is TGTGCCAGCAACCGCCAGGGGGGCTCCTACGAGCAGTACTTC.

This clonotype was seen at least ten times. V gene TRBV12-3 or TRBV12-4 combines with J gene TRBJ1-1; TRBD1 agrees at 10 bases. V lost 6 bases to trimming and J lost 3 bases; unmatched junction nucleotides: 10. There are 16 residues in the CDR3. CDR3 sequence: CASSLSTGGGDTEAFF. CDR3 coding DNA: TGTGCCAGCAGCCTCTCGACAGGGGGCGGGGACACTGAAGCTTTCTTT.

This clonotype has ten or more counts. The chain is built from TRBV9 and TRBJ2-1; D possibly corresponds to TRBD2 (5 bases). The length of the CDR3 is 15 residues. Germline-derived CDR1 and CDR2 are SGDLS and YYNGEE. V was pared by 2 bases and J by 7 bases, with 16 bases between. The CDR3 DNA is TGTGCCAGCAGCGTGGAACTAGGCCCCTCGAATGAGCAGTTCTTC. Translation gives CASSVELGPSNEQFF.

This clonotype has a count of ten or more. This chain joins TRBV27 and TRBJ2-2; D possibly corresponds to TRBD1 (6 bases). Germline lookup yields CDR1 MNHEY and CDR2 SMNVEV (reference sequence). The CDR3 extends over 15 amino acids. V was cut by 2 bases and J by 0 bases, with 7 bases left in between. This CDR3 is CASSLGTTNTGELFF. In nucleotides, the CDR3 is TGTGCCAGCAGTTTAGGGACAACGAACACCGGGGAGCTGTTTTTT.

This clonotype was recorded many times. This chain uses TRBV7-6 with TRBJ2-7; 7 bases match TRBD1. CDR3 size: 14 residues. Looked up from germline, CDR1 is SGHVS and CDR2 is FNYEAQ. The J segment lost 7 bases and the V segment lost 5 bases, leaving 11 bases of the junction unmatched. CDR3 residues: CASSQGRGRGEQYF. The CDR3 DNA is TGTGCCAGCAGCCAGGGAAGGGGGCGAGGAGAGCAGTACTTC.

The table lists this clonotype with many counts. The gene calls are TRBV19 and TRBJ2-7; D is unclear. Germline V gives CDR1 LNHDA, CDR2 SQIVND (reference sequence). V dropped 5 bases and J dropped 2 bases, with 10 bases sitting between them. The CDR3 runs to 13 residues. The CDR3 protein is CASSPSRPYEQYF. CDR3 DNA: TGTGCCAGTAGTCCGAGCCGGCCCTACGAGCAGTACTTC.

This clonotype occurred many times. The chain recombines TRBV12-3 or TRBV12-4 with TRBJ1-1; possible D gene TRBD1, 5 bases. This CDR3 spans 13 amino acids. V lost 3 bases and J lost 11, with 16 bases in between. The CDR3 sequence is CASSFGWQGRAFF. In nucleotides, the CDR3 is TGTGCCAGCAGTTTCGGGTGGCAGGGTAGGGCTTTCTTT.

This clonotype was picked up many times. J is TRBJ2-3 and V is TRBV7-9, with 7 bases lining up with TRBD2. Germline V gene lookup returns CDR1 SEHNR and CDR2 FQNEAQ (reference sequence). V dropped 5 bases and J dropped 0; count of bases not matched to a gene: 5. CDR3 length: 15 amino acids. CDR3 sequence reads: CASSARLASTDTQYF. Here the CDR3 DNA reads TGTGCCAGCAGCGCTCGACTAGCAAGCACAGATACGCAGTATTTT.

This clonotype has ten or more counts. The chain joins TRBV5-1 to TRBJ2-3; D is uncertain. V lost 0 bases, J lost 0 bases, and 11 bases lay in between. This CDR3 is built from 16 residues. Germline CDR1 SGHRS, CDR2 YFSETQ. This chain's CDR3 is CASSLEGRQSTDTQYF. The CDR3 nucleotides read TGCGCCAGCAGCTTGGAAGGGCGGCAAAGCACAGATACGCAGTATTTT.

The chain recombines TRBV10-2 with TRBJ2-3, with D possibly being TRBD1 (6 bases). Trimming stripped 6 bases from V and 0 bases from J, with 10 bases between. Germline V lookup: CDR1 WSHSY, CDR2 SAAADI. The CDR3 is 14 residues long. The CDR3 DNA reads TGCGCCAGCAGAGACAGGAGAAGCACAGATACGCAGTATTTT. Its protein is CASRDRRSTDTQYF.

There are a few counts of this clonotype. The J gene is TRBJ2-2, the V gene TRBV3-1, with TRBD1 as a possible D gene (5 bases). Germline lookup yields CDR1 LGHDT and CDR2 YNNKEL (reference sequence). The V gene lost 3 bases and the J gene lost 7 bases, with 12 bases spanning the gap. The CDR3 has 14 residues. This CDR3 reads CASSQQGVYGELFF. CDR3 nucleotide sequence: TGTGCCAGCAGCCAGCAGGGCGTATACGGGGAGCTGTTTTTT.

This clonotype was seen repeatedly, ten times or more. The V call is TRBV28, the J call TRBJ2-4; 10 bases are shared with TRBD1. V was clipped by 5 bases and J by 13 bases; unmatched bases: 14. Germline V gene data show CDR1 as MDHEN and CDR2 as SYDVKM. This CDR3 contains 15 residues. This chain's CDR3 is CASSLPGTGVNLQYF. CDR3 DNA: TGTGCCAGCAGTCTCCCCGGGACAGGGGTCAACCTCCAGTACTTC.

In this sample, this clonotype turned up many times. The rearrangement links TRBV6-5 to TRBJ1-5; D is perhaps TRBD1 (6 bases). The length of the CDR3 is 14 residues. Germline V CDR1 and CDR2: MNHEY, SVGAGI. With 5 bases removed from V and 3 bases from J, the gap between germline ends came to 11 bases. The CDR3 sequence is CASSPGQPNQPQHF. CDR3 nucleotide sequence: TGTGCCAGCAGTCCGGGACAACCCAATCAGCCCCAGCATTTT.

This chain uses TRBV18 with TRBJ2-7, with D hard to call. The V end was cut by 0 bases, the J end by 2 bases, with 14 bases between. The CDR3 length is 16 residues. Germline V gene data show CDR1 as KGHSH and CDR2 as LQKENI. In DNA form, the CDR3 reads TGTGCCAGCTCACCACCGGGGTCCTGGTCGGCCTACGAGCAGTACTTC. Encoded protein: CASSPPGSWSAYEQYF.